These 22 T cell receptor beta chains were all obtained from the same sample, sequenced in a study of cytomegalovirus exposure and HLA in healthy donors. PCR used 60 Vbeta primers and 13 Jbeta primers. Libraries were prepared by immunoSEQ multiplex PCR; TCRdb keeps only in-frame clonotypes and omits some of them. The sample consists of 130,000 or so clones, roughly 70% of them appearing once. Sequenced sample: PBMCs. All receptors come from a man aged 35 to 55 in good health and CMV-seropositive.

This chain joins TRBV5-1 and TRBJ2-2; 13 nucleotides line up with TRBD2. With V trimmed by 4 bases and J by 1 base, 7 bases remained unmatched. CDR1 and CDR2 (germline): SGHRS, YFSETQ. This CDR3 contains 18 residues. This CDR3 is CASSPGTSGTGNTGELFF. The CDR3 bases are TGCGCCAGCAGCCCCGGGACTAGCGGGACCGGGAACACCGGGGAGCTGTTTTTT.

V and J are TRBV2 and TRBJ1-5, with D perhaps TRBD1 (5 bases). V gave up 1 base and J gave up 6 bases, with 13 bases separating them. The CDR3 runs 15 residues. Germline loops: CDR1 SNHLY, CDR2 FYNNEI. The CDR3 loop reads CASSEGGGVGQPQHF. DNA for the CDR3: TGTGCCAGCAGTGAAGGAGGAGGGGTAGGTCAGCCCCAGCATTTT.

The CDR3, as DNA: TGTGCCAGCAGCCAAGTGAGGGGGGGGGCCTCGTATACGCAGTATTTT. Translated, it gives CASSQVRGGASYTQYF. The chain links TRBV4-2 to TRBJ2-3; TRBD2 might be the D (7 bases). The CDR3 loop spans 16 amino acids. CDR1 is LGHNA, CDR2 YNFKEQ, per germline. The ends were cut back, 1 base at V and 7 bases at J, with 18 bases in the middle.

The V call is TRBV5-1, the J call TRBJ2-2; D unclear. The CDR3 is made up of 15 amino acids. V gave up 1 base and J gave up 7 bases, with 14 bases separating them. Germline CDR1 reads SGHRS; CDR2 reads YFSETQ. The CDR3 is CASSLQPGLGGELFF. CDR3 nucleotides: TGCGCCAGCAGCTTGCAACCAGGATTAGGCGGGGAGCTGTTTTTT.

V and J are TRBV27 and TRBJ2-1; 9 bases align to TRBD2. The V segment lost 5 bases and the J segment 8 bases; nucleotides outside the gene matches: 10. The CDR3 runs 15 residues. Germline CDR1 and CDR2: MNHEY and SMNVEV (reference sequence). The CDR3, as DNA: TGTGCCAGCAGTCCGCGGGTAGCGGGGGTTTATGAGCAGTTCTTC. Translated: CASSPRVAGVYEQFF.

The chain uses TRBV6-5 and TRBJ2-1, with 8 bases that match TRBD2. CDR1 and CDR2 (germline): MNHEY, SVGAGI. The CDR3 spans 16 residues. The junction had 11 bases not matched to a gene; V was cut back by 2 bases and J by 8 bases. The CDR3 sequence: CASSYRAGESSDEQFF. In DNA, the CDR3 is TGTGCCAGCAGTTACCGAGCGGGAGAGTCTAGCGATGAGCAGTTCTTC.

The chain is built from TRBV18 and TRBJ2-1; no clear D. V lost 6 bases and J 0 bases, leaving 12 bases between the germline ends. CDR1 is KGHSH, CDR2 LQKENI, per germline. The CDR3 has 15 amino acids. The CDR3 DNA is TGTGCCAGCTCGTACCTAGACCTCTCCTACAATGAGCAGTTCTTC. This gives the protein CASSYLDLSYNEQFF. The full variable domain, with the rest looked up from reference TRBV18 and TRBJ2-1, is NAGVMQNPRHLVRRRGQEARLRCSPMKGHSHVYWYRQLPEEGLKFMVYLQKENIIDESGMPKERFSAEFPKEGPSILRIQQVVRGDSAAYFCASSYLDLSYNEQFFGPGTRLTVL.

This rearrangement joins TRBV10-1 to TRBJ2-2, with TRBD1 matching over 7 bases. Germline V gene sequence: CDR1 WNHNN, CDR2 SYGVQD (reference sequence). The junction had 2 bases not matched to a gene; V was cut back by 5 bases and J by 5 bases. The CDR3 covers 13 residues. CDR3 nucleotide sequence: TGCGCCAGCAGTCCCAGGGGGACCGGGGAGCTGTTTTTT. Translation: CASSPRGTGELFF.

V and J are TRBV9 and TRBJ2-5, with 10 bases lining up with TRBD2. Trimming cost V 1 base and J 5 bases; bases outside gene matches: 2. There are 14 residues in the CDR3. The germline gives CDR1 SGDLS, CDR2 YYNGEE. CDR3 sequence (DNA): TGTGCCAGCAGCGTAACTAGCGGGACGGAGACCCAGTACTTC. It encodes CASSVTSGTETQYF. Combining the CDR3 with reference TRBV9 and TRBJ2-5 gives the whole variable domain DSGVTQTPKHLITATGQRVTLRCSPRSGDLSVYWYQQSLDQGLQFLIQYYNGEERAKGNILERFSAQQFPDLHSELNLSSLELGDSALYFCASSVTSGTETQYFGPGTRLLVL.

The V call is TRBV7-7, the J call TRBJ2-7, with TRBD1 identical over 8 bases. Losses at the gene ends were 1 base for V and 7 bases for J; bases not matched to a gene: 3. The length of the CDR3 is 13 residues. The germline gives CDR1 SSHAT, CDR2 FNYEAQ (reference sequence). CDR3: CASSLEQGGEQYF. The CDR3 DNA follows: TGTGCCAGCAGCTTAGAACAGGGGGGTGAGCAGTACTTC.

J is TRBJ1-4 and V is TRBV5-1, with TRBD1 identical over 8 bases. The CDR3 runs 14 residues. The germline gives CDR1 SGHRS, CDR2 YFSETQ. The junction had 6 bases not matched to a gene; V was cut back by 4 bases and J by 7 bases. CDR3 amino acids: CASSGDRGGEKLFF. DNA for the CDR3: TGCGCCAGCAGCGGTGACAGGGGAGGTGAAAAACTGTTTTTT. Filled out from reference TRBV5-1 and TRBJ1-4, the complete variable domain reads KAGVTQTPRYLIKTRGQQVTLSCSPISGHRSVSWYQQTPGQGLQFLFEYFSETQRNKGNFPGRFSGRQFSNSRSEMNVSTLELGDSALYLCASSGDRGGEKLFFGSGTQLSVL.

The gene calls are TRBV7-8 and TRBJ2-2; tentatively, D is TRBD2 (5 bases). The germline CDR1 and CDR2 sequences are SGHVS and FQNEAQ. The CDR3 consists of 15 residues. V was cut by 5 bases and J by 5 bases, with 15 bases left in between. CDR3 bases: TGTGCCAGCAGCCTACAACGGGGTGGGACCGGGGAGCTGTTTTTT. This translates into CASSLQRGGTGELFF.

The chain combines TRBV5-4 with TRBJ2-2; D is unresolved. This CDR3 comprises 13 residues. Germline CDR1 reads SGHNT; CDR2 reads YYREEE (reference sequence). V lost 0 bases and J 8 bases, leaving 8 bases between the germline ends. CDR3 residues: CASSLGTGGELFF. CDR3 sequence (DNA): TGTGCCAGCAGCTTGGGTACCGGGGGGGAGCTGTTTTTT.

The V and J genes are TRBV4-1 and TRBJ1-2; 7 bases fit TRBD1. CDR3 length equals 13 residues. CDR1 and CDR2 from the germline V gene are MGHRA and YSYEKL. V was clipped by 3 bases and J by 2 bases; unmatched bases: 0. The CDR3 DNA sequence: TGCGCCAGCAGCCAGACAGGGAACTATGGCTACACCTTC. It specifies CASSQTGNYGYTF.

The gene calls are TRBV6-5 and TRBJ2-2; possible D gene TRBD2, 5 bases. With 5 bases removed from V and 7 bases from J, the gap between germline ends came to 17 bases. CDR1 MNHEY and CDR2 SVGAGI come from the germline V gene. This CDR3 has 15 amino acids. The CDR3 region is CASSHRGVTGGELFF. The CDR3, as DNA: TGTGCCAGCAGTCATCGGGGTGTAACCGGCGGGGAGCTGTTTTTT.

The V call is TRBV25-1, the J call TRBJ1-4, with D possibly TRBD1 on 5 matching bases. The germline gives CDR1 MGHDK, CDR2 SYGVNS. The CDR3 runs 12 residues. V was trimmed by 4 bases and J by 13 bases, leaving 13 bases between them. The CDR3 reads CASSVQGNSLFF. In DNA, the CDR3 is TGTGCCAGCAGTGTGCAGGGAAATTCACTGTTTTTT.

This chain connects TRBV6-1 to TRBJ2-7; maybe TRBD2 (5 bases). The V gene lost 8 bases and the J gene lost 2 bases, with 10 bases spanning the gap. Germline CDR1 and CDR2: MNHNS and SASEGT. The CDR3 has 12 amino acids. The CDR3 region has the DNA TGTGCCAGCGGGAGCGCAACCTACGAGCAGTACTTC. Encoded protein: CASGSATYEQYF.

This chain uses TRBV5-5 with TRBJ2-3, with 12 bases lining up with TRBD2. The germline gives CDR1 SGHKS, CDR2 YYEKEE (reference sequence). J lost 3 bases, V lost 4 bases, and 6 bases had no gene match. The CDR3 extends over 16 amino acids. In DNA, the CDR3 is TGTGCCAGCAGCCATCTAGCGGGGGGGCCGACAGATACGCAGTATTTT. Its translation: CASSHLAGGPTDTQYF. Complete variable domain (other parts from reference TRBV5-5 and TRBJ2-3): DAGVTQSPTHLIKTRGQQVTLRCSPISGHKSVSWYQQVLGQGPQFIFQYYEKEERGRGNFPDRFSARQFPNYSSELNVNALLLGDSALYLCASSHLAGGPTDTQYFGPGTRLTVL.

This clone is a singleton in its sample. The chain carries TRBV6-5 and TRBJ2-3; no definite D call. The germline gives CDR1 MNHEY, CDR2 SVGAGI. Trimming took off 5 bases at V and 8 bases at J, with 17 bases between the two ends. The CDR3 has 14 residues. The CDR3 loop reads CASSLRPPTGTQYF. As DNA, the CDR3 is TGTGCCAGCAGTCTCCGTCCCCCAACGGGTACGCAGTATTTT.

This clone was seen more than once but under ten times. Written as DNA, the CDR3 is TGTGCCAGCAGGAGGACAGGGGGCGCGGATCAGCCCCAGCATTTT. Protein: CASRRTGGADQPQHF. The chain uses TRBV2 and TRBJ1-5; the match to TRBD1 covers 11 bases. The CDR3 sequence is 15 residues long. Per germline, CDR1 SNHLY and CDR2 FYNNEI. With V trimmed by 6 bases and J by 5 bases, 6 bases remained unmatched.

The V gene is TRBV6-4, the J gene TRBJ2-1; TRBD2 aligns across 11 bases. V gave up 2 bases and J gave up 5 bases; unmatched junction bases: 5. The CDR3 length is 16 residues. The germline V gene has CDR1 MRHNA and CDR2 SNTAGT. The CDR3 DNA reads TGTGCCAGCAGTGACCAGGGGACTAGCGGAAACAATGAGCAGTTCTTC. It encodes CASSDQGTSGNNEQFF.

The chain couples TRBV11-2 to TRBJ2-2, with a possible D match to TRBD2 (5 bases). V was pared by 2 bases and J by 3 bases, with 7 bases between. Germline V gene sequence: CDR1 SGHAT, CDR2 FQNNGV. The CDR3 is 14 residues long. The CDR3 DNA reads TGTGCCAGCAGCTTACGAGGGCACACCGGGGAGCTGTTTTTT. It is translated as CASSLRGHTGELFF.